Each of the 14 T cell receptor beta chains below was sequenced from the same sample in a study of OX40 agonist ivuxolimab in advanced cancers. Repertoires were generated with immunoSEQ multiplex PCR, while TCRdb's copy carries only in-frame clones and drops some. The repertoire has around 63,000 clones, nearly 90% of them found once; the top ten carry roughly 0.29%. The starting material was CD4+ or CD8+ T cells sorted from blood, obtained in a trial of the OX40 agonist ivuxolimab. The source of these receptors is an adult with an advanced solid tumor such as melanoma, head and neck, liver or kidney cancer.

This clone has only one observation. The gene calls are TRBV7-7 and TRBJ2-3, with 7 bases aligning to TRBD2. Germline trimming cut 5 bases from V and 8 bases from J; bases unmatched to any gene: 10. Germline assignment: CDR1 SSHAT and CDR2 FNYEAQ (reference sequence). CDR3 length: 14 amino acids. The DNA for the CDR3 is TGTGCCAGCAGCCCGGGAGGTGGGGAGGGTACGCAGTATTTT. Its translation: CASSPGGGEGTQYF.

The chain couples TRBV11-2 to TRBJ2-7; 12 positions match TRBD2. Germline V gene sequence: CDR1 SGHAT, CDR2 FQNNGV. The CDR3 is 17 residues long. V gave up 5 bases and J gave up 5 bases; unmatched junction bases: 13. CDR3 amino acids: CASSPHLLAGGSNEQYF. As DNA, the CDR3 is TGTGCCAGCAGCCCCCACCTCCTAGCGGGAGGGTCGAACGAGCAGTACTTC.

The chain has TRBV2 and TRBJ2-7, with D perhaps TRBD1 or TRBD2 (5 bases each). CDR3 length: 16 amino acids. Trimming removed 4 bases from V and 0 bases from J, with 16 bases in between. Per germline, CDR1 SNHLY and CDR2 FYNNEI. The CDR3 nucleotides are TGTGCCAGCAGTGTACGAAAAGCAGGGAGCTCCTACGAGCAGTACTTC. It is translated as CASSVRKAGSSYEQYF. Drawing the rest from reference TRBV2 and TRBJ2-7, the complete variable domain is EPEVTQTPSHQVTQMGQEVILRCVPISNHLYFYWYRQILGQKVEFLVSFYNNEISEKSEIFDDQFSVERPDGSNFTLKIRSTKLEDSAMYFCASSVRKAGSSYEQYFGPGTRLTVT.

The chain links TRBV11-3 to TRBJ2-5; 9 bases fit TRBD1. CDR1 and CDR2 from the germline V gene are SGHNT and YENEEA. The J segment lost 2 bases and the V segment lost 2 bases, leaving 3 bases of the junction unmatched. The CDR3 runs 15 residues. Here the CDR3 reads CASSLQGQGQETQYF. DNA for the CDR3: TGTGCCAGCAGCTTACAAGGACAGGGGCAAGAGACCCAGTACTTC.

The genes are TRBV21-1 and TRBJ2-5; TRBD1 is the table's D call, not checked against the DNA. TRBV21-1 is described as a pseudogene. The CDR3 spans 13 residues. DNA of the CDR3: TGTGCCAGCAGCAAACAGGGGCAAGAGACCCAGTACTTC. It codes for CASSKQGQETQYF.

The chain has TRBV6-1 and TRBJ2-5; 7 bases fit TRBD1. Germline loops: CDR1 MNHNS, CDR2 SASEGT. V shed 0 bases and J 4 bases; nucleotides not matched to a gene: 5. This CDR3 contains 15 residues. CDR3 loop: CASSEAGRGLETQYF. The DNA of the CDR3 is TGTGCCAGCAGTGAAGCTGGCAGGGGGTTAGAGACCCAGTACTTC.

This clone was observed a single time. The chain uses TRBV11-2 and TRBJ2-3; 15 positions agree with TRBD2. The CDR3 contains 17 residues. The V and J ends lost 1 base and 6 bases, in that order; junction bases with no gene match: 5. CDR1 SGHAT and CDR2 FQNNGV come from the germline V gene. The CDR3 reads CASSLGGTSGRKDTQYF. CDR3 nucleotide sequence: TGTGCCAGCAGCTTAGGAGGGACTAGCGGGAGGAAGGATACGCAGTATTTT. Looking up the rest from reference TRBV11-2 and TRBJ2-3 gives the full variable domain: EAGVAQSPRYKIIEKRQSVAFWCNPISGHATLYWYQQILGQGPKLLIQFQNNGVVDDSQLPKDRFSAERLKGVDSTLKIQPAKLEDSAVYLCASSLGGTSGRKDTQYFGPGTRLTVL.

V gene TRBV5-1 combines with J gene TRBJ1-2; D is perhaps TRBD1 (5 bases). CDR1 and CDR2 (germline): SGHRS, YFSETQ. CDR3 size: 13 residues. Trimming took 8 bases from V and 1 from J, leaving 12 bases between them. DNA for the CDR3: TGCGCCAGTGCCGAAGGGGTTAACTATGGCTACACCTTC. Translating gives CASAEGVNYGYTF. Supplemented by reference TRBV5-1 and TRBJ1-2, the full variable domain reads KAGVTQTPRYLIKTRGQQVTLSCSPISGHRSVSWYQQTPGQGLQFLFEYFSETQRNKGNFPGRFSGRQFSNSRSEMNVSTLELGDSALYLCASAEGVNYGYTFGSGTRLTVV.

The CDR3, as DNA: TGCAGCGTCGGAGGGACGACAGATACGCAGTATTTT. This translates into CSVGGTTDTQYF. The chain combines TRBV29-1 with TRBJ2-3; possibly TRBD2 for D (6 bases). Trimming took 6 bases from V and 3 from J, leaving 10 bases between them. The CDR3 is made up of 12 amino acids. Germline CDR1 SQVTM, CDR2 ANQGSEA.

By its share, this clone is medium-sized. In DNA, the CDR3 is TGTGCCAGCAGCTTAGAGCTTAGCGGAGCCGAGCAGTACTTC. Translation gives CASSLELSGAEQYF. V gene TRBV7-9 combines with J gene TRBJ2-7; D might be TRBD2 (6 bases). The CDR3 contains 14 residues. Germline V CDR1 and CDR2: SEHNR, FQNEAQ (reference sequence). Trimming left V 1 base short and J 6 bases short, with 13 bases between.

The chain joins TRBV5-4 to TRBJ1-2; D is unclear. V lost 2 bases and J 10 bases, leaving 9 bases between the germline ends. The CDR3 loop spans 11 amino acids. Germline V gene lookup returns CDR1 SGHNT and CDR2 YYREEE (reference sequence). The CDR3 DNA sequence: TGTGCCAGCAGCTTCGAGTTGACCTACACCTTC. Its translation: CASSFELTYTF. The full variable domain, completed using reference TRBV5-4 and TRBJ1-2, is ETGVTQSPTHLIKTRGQQVTLRCSSQSGHNTVSWYQQALGQGPQFIFQYYREEENGRGNFPPRFSGLQFPNYSSELNVNALELDDSALYLCASSFELTYTFGSGTRLTVV.

The chain is built from TRBV5-1 and TRBJ1-2, with D unresolved. Trimming removed 7 bases from V and 8 bases from J, with 15 bases in between. Germline V lookup: CDR1 SGHRS, CDR2 YFSETQ. The CDR3 runs 12 residues. CDR3 in amino acids: CASGQGTAGYTF. Here the CDR3 DNA reads TGCGCCAGCGGTCAAGGAACGGCGGGCTACACCTTC.

The chain has TRBV18 and TRBJ2-1, with D tentatively TRBD1 (6 bases). Trimming took 0 bases from V and 4 from J, leaving 16 bases between them. Germline V gene lookup returns CDR1 KGHSH and CDR2 LQKENI. The CDR3 is 17 amino acids. The CDR3 region is CASSPPRASRGYNEQFF. In DNA, the CDR3 is TGTGCCAGCTCACCACCGAGGGCTTCCAGGGGATACAATGAGCAGTTCTTC. Filled out from reference TRBV18 and TRBJ2-1, the complete variable domain reads NAGVMQNPRHLVRRRGQEARLRCSPMKGHSHVYWYRQLPEEGLKFMVYLQKENIIDESGMPKERFSAEFPKEGPSILRIQQVVRGDSAAYFCASSPPRASRGYNEQFFGPGTRLTVL.

This chain connects TRBV5-1 to TRBJ1-4; 9 bases are a match to TRBD1. Germline CDR1 is SGHRS and CDR2 is YFSETQ. This CDR3 has 15 residues. V shed 0 bases and J 7 bases; nucleotides not matched to a gene: 4. CDR3 sequence reads: CASSLASGQGEKLFF. The CDR3 coding sequence is TGCGCCAGCAGCTTGGCCTCGGGACAGGGTGAAAAACTGTTTTTT. The full variable domain, its missing parts supplied by reference TRBV5-1 and TRBJ1-4, is KAGVTQTPRYLIKTRGQQVTLSCSPISGHRSVSWYQQTPGQGLQFLFEYFSETQRNKGNFPGRFSGRQFSNSRSEMNVSTLELGDSALYLCASSLASGQGEKLFFGSGTQLSVL.